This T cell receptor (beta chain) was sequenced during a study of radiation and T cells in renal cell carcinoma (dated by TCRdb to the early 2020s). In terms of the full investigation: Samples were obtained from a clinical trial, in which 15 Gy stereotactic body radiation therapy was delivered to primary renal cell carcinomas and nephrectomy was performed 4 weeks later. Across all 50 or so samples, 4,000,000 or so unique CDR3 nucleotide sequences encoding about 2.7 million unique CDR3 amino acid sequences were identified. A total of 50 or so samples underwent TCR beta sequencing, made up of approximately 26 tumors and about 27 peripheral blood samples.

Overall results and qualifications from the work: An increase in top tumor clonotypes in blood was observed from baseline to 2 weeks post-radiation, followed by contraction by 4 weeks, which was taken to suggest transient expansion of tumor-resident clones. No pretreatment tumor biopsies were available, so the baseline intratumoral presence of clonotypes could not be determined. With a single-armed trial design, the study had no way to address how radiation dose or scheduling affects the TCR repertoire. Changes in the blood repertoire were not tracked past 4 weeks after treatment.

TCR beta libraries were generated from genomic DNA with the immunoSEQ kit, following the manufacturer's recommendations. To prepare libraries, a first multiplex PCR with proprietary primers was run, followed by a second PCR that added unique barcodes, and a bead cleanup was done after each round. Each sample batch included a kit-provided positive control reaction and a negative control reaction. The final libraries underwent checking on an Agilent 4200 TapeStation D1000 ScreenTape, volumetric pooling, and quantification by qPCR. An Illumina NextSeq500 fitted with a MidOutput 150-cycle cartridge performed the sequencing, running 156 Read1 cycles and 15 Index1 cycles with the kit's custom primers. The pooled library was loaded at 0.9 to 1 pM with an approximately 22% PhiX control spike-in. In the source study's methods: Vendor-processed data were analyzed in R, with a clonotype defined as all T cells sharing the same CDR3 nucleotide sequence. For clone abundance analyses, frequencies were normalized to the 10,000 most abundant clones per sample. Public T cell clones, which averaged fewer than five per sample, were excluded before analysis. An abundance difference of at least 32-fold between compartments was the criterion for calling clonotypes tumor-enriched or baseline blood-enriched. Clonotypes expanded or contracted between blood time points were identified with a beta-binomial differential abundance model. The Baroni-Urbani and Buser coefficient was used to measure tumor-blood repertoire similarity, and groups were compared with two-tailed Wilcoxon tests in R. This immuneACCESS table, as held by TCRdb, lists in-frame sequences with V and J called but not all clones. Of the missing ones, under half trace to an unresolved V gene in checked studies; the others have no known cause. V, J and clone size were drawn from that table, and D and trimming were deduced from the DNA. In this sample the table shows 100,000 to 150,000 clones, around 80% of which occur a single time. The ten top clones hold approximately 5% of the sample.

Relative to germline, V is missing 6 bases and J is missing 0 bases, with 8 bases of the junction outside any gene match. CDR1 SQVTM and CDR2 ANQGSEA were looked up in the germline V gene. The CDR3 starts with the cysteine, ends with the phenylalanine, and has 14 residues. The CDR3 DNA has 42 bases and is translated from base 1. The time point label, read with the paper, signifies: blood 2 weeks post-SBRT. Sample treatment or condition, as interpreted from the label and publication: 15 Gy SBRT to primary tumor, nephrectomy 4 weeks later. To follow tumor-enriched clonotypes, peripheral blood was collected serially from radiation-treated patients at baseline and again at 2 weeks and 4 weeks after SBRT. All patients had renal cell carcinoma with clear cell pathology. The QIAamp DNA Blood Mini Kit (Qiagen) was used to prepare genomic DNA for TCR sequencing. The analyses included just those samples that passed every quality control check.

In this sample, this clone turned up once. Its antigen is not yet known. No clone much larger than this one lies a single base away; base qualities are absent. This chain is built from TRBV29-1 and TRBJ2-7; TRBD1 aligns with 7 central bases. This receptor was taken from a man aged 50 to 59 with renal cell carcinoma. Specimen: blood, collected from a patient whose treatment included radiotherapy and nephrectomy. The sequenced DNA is TGCAGCGTCCCGGGACAGTTAAACTCCTACGAGCAGTACTTC. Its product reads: CSVPGQLNSYEQYF.